This TCR beta chain was obtained from a study of shared clonotypes between healthy human individuals. V lost 0 bases to trimming and J lost 5 bases, with 11 bases between them. The CDR3 runs to 14 residues. Germline V gene sequence: CDR1 MNHNS, CDR2 SASEGT. Deep-level assay runs were performed. Measured with immunoSEQ multiplex PCR; TCRdb has only the in-frame clones, and not every one. This sample carries some 500,000 clones, 70% to 80% of them seen once, and the ten largest clones take around 12%. Some 84 million PBMCs supplied genomic DNA for unsorted samples. This receptor was identified in a middle-aged woman in good health. Some clones in this sample may be carry-over from other donors' samples. This sequence joins TRBV6-1 and TRBJ2-7, with a weak D call TRBD2 (5 bases). The sample was PBMCs. Here the CDR3 DNA reads TGTGCCAGCAGTGAAGCCAGCGGACTCCACGAGCAGTACTTC. Amino acids: CASSEASGLHEQYF.